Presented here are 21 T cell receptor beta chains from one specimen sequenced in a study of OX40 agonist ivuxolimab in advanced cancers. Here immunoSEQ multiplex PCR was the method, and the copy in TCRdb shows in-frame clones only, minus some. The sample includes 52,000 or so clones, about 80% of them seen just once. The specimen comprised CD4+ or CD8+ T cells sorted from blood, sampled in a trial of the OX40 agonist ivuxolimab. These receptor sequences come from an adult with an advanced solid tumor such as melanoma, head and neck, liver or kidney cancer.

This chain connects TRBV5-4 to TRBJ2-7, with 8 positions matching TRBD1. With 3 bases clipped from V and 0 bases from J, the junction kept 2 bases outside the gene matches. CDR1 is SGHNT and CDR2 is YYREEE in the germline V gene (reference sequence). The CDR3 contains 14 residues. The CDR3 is CASSWDRSSYEQYF. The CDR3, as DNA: TGTGCCAGCAGCTGGGACAGGAGCTCCTACGAGCAGTACTTC.

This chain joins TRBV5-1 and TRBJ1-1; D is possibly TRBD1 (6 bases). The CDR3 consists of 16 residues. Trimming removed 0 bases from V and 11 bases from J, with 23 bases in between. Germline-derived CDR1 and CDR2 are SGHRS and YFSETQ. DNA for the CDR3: TGCGCCAGCAGCTTGGCTCTTTCTGCTTCTCCGCAGGGGGCTTTCTTT. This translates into CASSLALSASPQGAFF.

This CDR3 reads CASSPGLAGAGELFF. The CDR3, as DNA: TGTGCCAGCAGCCCCGGACTAGCGGGGGCCGGGGAGCTGTTTTTT. The rearrangement uses TRBV5-4 and TRBJ2-2; 13 positions match TRBD2. This CDR3 has 15 amino acids. The J segment lost 6 bases and the V segment lost 4 bases, leaving 3 bases of the junction unmatched. The germline gives CDR1 SGHNT, CDR2 YYREEE (reference sequence).

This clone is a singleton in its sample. The CDR3 sequence is CASSLTWGLDEKLFF. The CDR3 DNA follows: TGCGCCAGCAGCTTGACGTGGGGGTTGGATGAAAAACTGTTTTTT. The chain combines TRBV5-1 with TRBJ1-4; TRBD1 is a possible D gene (5 bases). The CDR3 extends over 15 amino acids. V was clipped by 1 base and J by 6 bases, with 13 bases between them. Germline lookup yields CDR1 SGHRS and CDR2 YFSETQ.

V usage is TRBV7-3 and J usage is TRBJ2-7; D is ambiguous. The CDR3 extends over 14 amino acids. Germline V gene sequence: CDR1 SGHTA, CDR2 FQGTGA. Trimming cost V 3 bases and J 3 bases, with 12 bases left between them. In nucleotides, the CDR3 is TGTGCCAGCAGCTTCAATTCTGGGGTCTACGAGCAGTACTTC. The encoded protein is CASSFNSGVYEQYF.

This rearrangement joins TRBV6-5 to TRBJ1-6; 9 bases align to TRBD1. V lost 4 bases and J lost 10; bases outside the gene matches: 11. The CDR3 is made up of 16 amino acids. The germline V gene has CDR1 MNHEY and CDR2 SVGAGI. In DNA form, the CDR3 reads TGTGCCAGCAGTTCCCCCCGGGACAGGGACAGGTCACCCCTCCACTTT. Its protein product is CASSSPRDRDRSPLHF.

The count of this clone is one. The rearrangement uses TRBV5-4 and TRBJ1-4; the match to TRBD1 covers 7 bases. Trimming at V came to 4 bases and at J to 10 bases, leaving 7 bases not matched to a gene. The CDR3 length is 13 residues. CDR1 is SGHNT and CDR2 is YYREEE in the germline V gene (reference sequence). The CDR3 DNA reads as TGTGCCAGCAGCCACGACAGGGACGGAAAACTGTTTTTT. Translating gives CASSHDRDGKLFF. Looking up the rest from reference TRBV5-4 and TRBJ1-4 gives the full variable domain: ETGVTQSPTHLIKTRGQQVTLRCSSQSGHNTVSWYQQALGQGPQFIFQYYREEENGRGNFPPRFSGLQFPNYSSELNVNALELDDSALYLCASSHDRDGKLFFGSGTQLSVL.

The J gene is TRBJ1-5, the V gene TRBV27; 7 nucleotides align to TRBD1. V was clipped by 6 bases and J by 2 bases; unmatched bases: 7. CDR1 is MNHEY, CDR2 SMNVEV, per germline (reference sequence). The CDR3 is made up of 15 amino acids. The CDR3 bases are TGTGCCAGCAGGCCTGACAGGGCTGGCAATCAGCCCCAGCATTTT. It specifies CASRPDRAGNQPQHF.

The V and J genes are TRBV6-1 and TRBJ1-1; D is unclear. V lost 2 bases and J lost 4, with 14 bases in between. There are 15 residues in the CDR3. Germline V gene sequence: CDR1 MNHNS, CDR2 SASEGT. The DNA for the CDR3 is TGTGCCAGCAGTGAAACCCAGCTGTGGGGCACTGAAGCTTTCTTT. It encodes CASSETQLWGTEAFF.

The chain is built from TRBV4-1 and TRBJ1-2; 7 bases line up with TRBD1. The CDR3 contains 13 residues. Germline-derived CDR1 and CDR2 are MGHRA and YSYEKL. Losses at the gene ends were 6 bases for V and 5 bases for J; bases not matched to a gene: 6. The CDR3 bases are TGCGCCAGCAGTACAGGGGAGTATTATGGCTACACCTTC. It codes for CASSTGEYYGYTF.

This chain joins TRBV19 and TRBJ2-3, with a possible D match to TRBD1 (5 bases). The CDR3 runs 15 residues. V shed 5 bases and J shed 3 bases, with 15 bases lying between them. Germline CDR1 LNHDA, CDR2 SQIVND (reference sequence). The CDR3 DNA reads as TGTGCCAGTAGTCTACAGGTCCTTCAAACAGATACGCAGTATTTT. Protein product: CASSLQVLQTDTQYF.

In nucleotides, the CDR3 is TGTGCCAGCAGCTCGAGGACTAGCAGCTACGAGCAGTACTTC. Translating gives CASSSRTSSYEQYF. The rearrangement uses TRBV7-3 and TRBJ2-7; 8 nucleotides align to TRBD2. Trimming removed 4 bases from V and 3 bases from J; junction bases left unmatched: 5. The germline V gene encodes CDR1 SGHTA and CDR2 FQGTGA. The CDR3 has 14 amino acids.

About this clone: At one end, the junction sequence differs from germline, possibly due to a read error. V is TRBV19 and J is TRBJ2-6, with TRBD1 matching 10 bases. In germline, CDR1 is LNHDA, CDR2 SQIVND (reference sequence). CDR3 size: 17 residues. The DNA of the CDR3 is TGTGCCAGTACGAGGGACAGGGGTGTTGCTGGCGCCAACGTCCTGACTTTC. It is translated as CASTRDRGVAGANVLTF.

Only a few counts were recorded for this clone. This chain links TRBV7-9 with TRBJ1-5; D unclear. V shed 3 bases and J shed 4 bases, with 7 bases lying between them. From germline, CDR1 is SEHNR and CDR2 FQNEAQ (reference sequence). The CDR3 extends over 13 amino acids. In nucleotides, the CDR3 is TGTGCCAGCAGCTTCGAGCGAAATCAGCCCCAGCATTTT. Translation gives CASSFERNQPQHF.

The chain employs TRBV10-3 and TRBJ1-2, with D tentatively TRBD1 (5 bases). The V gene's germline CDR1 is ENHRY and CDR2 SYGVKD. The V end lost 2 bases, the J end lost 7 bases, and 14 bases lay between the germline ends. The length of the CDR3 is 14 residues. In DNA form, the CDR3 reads TGTGCCATCAGTGAGGGTGTAGGGAGGGGTGGCTACACCTTC. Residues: CAISEGVGRGGYTF.

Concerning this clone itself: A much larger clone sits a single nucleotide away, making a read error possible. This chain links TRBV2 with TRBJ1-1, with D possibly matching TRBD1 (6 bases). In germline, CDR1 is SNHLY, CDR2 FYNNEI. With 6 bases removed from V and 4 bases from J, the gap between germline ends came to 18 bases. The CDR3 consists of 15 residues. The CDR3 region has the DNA TGTGCCAGCAGCGTAGTTGGGGGGGCGGGCACTGAAGCTTTCTTT. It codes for CASSVVGGAGTEAFF.

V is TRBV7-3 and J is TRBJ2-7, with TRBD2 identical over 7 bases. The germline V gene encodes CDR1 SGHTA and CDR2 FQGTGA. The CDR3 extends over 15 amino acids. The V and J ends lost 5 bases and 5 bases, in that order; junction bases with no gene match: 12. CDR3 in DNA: TGTGCCAGCAGCATATCCGGGACTAAGATAAACGAGCAGTACTTC. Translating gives CASSISGTKINEQYF.

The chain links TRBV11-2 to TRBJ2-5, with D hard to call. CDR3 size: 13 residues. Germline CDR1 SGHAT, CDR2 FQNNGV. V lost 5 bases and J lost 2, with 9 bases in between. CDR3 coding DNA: TGTGCCAGCAGCCCAGGATATCAAGAGACCCAGTACTTC. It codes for CASSPGYQETQYF. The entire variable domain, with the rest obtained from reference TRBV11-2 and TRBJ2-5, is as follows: EAGVAQSPRYKIIEKRQSVAFWCNPISGHATLYWYQQILGQGPKLLIQFQNNGVVDDSQLPKDRFSAERLKGVDSTLKIQPAKLEDSAVYLCASSPGYQETQYFGPGTRLLVL.

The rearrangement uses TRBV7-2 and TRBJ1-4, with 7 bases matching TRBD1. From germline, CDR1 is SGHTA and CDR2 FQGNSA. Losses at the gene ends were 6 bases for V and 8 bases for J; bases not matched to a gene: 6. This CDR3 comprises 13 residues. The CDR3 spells CASSPGGPEKLFF. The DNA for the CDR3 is TGTGCCAGCAGTCCAGGGGGACCGGAAAAACTGTTTTTT.

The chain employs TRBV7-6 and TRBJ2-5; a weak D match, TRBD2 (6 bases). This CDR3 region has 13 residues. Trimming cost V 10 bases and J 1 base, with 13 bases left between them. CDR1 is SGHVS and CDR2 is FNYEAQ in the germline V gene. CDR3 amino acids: CAIKRAPQETQYF. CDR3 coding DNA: TGTGCCATCAAGCGGGCCCCCCAAGAGACCCAGTACTTC.

The CDR3 reads CAISERPGDVSNYGYTF. CDR3 in DNA: TGTGCCATCAGTGAGCGGCCAGGGGACGTCTCTAACTATGGCTACACCTTC. The chain couples TRBV10-3 to TRBJ1-2, with D possibly TRBD1 on 6 matching bases. The CDR3 is 17 residues long. CDR1 ENHRY and CDR2 SYGVKD come from the germline V gene. V was shortened by 2 bases and J by 0 bases, with 16 bases between the two germline ends.